The next 21 T cell receptor beta chains were all read from a single sample in a study of blood T cells in healthy people across ages. The second PCR ran about 6 to 11 cycles with a sample-barcoded 5' primer and J-beta primers. In TCRdb, the 5' RACE reads were re-called with MiXCR into one record per CDR3 protein. The sample lists over 1,500,000 distinct CDR3 sequences; about two fifths were seen once. Sequencing was performed on blood. The source is a human donor in good health.

The chain links TRBV12-3 or TRBV12-4 to TRBJ1-2; tentative D call: TRBD1 (5 bases). The ends were cut back, 6 bases at V and 6 bases at J, with 11 bases in the middle. This CDR3 is built from 12 residues. The CDR3 nucleotides are TGTGCCAGCAGAACCGACAGCGATGGCTACACCTTC. It yields the protein CASRTDSDGYTF.

This chain joins TRBV20-1 and TRBJ2-3; TRBD1 agrees at 7 bases. The CDR3 loop spans 16 amino acids. CDR1 and CDR2 (germline): DFQATT, SNEGSKA (reference sequence). With 0 bases clipped from V and 0 bases from J, the junction kept 6 bases outside the gene matches. In DNA form, the CDR3 reads TGCAGTGCTAGAGAGGGGACAGTCACTAGCACAGATACGCAGTATTTT. It encodes CSAREGTVTSTDTQYF.

This sequence joins TRBV27 and TRBJ1-1; the D gene is possibly TRBD1 (5 bases). The CDR3 consists of 13 residues. Germline assignment: CDR1 MNHEY and CDR2 SMNVEV (reference sequence). Trimming shortened V by 6 bases and J by 3 bases, and 11 bases separated the two germline ends. Written as DNA, the CDR3 is TGTGCCAGCAGAGCAGGGAGGTACACTGAAGCTTTCTTT. Translating gives CASRAGRYTEAFF.

The chain is built from TRBV13 and TRBJ1-2; D gene uncertain. V lost 3 bases and J lost 4, with 15 bases in between. The CDR3 totals 15 residues. Germline lookup yields CDR1 PRHDT and CDR2 FYEKMQ (reference sequence). The CDR3 sequence: CASSFLGEGPYGYTF. In DNA, the CDR3 is TGTGCCAGCAGCTTCTTGGGTGAAGGGCCCTATGGCTACACCTTC.

This clonotype turned up a few times. V usage is TRBV7-2 and J usage is TRBJ2-1; possible D gene TRBD1, 6 bases. CDR3 length: 17 amino acids. CDR1 and CDR2 (germline): SGHTA, FQGNSA. The ends were cut back, 0 bases at V and 5 bases at J, with 17 bases in the middle. CDR3 region: CASSLAPPQGVNNEQFF. The DNA of the CDR3 is TGTGCCAGCAGCTTAGCTCCCCCACAGGGAGTAAACAATGAGCAGTTCTTC.

This clonotype was observed a few times. The rearrangement links TRBV9 to TRBJ1-2; TRBD1 agrees at 7 bases. The germline CDR1 and CDR2 sequences are SGDLS and YYNGEE. V was clipped by 2 bases and J by 6 bases; unmatched bases: 13. The length of the CDR3 is 16 residues. The CDR3 nucleotides are TGTGCCAGCAGCGTGATGACAGGGTCGGGTAGGCATGGCTACACCTTC. Translation: CASSVMTGSGRHGYTF.

The rearrangement joins TRBV3-1 to TRBJ2-7; D is uncertain. The V end lost 2 bases, the J end lost 2 bases, and 10 bases lay between the germline ends. The CDR3 runs to 14 residues. CDR1 and CDR2 (germline): LGHDT, YNNKEL (reference sequence). The CDR3 nucleotides are TGTGCCAGCAGCCAATCCCCCGGAGCCTACGAGCAGTACTTC. Protein: CASSQSPGAYEQYF.

The chain employs TRBV29-1 and TRBJ2-5; 8 nucleotides align to TRBD2. The CDR3 runs 11 residues. V was clipped by 7 bases and J by 2 bases; unmatched bases: 0. The V gene's germline CDR1 is SQVTM and CDR2 ANQGSEA. CDR3 amino acids: CSGGRQETQYF. The CDR3 region has the DNA TGCAGCGGCGGGAGGCAAGAGACCCAGTACTTC.

Worth noting for this clonotype: A junction end diverges from the germline sequence, so it may reflect a read error. The chain has TRBV6-2 or TRBV6-3 and TRBJ1-4; a possible D gene is TRBD1 (5 bases). CDR1 is MNHEY, CDR2 SVGEGT, per germline. CDR3 length: 13 residues. This chain's CDR3 is CAGRYGAEEKLFF. CDR3 coding DNA: TGTGCCGGCAGGTACGGGGCAGAAGAAAAACTGTTTTTT.

The sample holds a few counts of this clonotype. The rearrangement links TRBV7-9 to TRBJ2-3; unclear D gene. Germline V gene lookup returns CDR1 SEHNR and CDR2 FQNEAQ (reference sequence). This CDR3 has 13 amino acids. V lost 6 bases and J 4 bases, leaving 11 bases between the germline ends. The CDR3: CASRAPGPDTQYF. CDR3 bases: TGTGCCAGCAGAGCTCCAGGTCCAGATACGCAGTATTTT.

The V and J genes are TRBV5-1 and TRBJ1-5; the D gene is possibly TRBD1 (5 bases). Trimming pared 4 bases from V and 3 bases from J, leaving 17 bases between. The CDR3 consists of 16 residues. CDR1 is SGHRS, CDR2 YFSETQ, per germline. CDR3 sequence reads: CASSPTIQDSNQPQHF. CDR3 coding DNA: TGCGCCAGCAGCCCAACAATACAGGACTCCAATCAGCCCCAGCATTTT.

DNA of the CDR3: TGTGCCAGCAGCGTACCAGGGTCCTATGGCTACACCTTC. It is translated as CASSVPGSYGYTF. V gene TRBV7-2 combines with J gene TRBJ1-2, with D perhaps matching TRBD1 (5 bases). This CDR3 has 13 residues. Germline values: CDR1 SGHTA, CDR2 FQGNSA. The V end was cut by 5 bases, the J end by 4 bases, with 11 bases between.

This clonotype was detected a few times. This rearrangement joins TRBV15 to TRBJ1-1; D unclear. The CDR3 contains 17 residues. CDR1 is LNHNV and CDR2 is YYDKDF in the germline V gene (reference sequence). V was pared by 1 base and J by 3 bases, with 18 bases between. CDR3 DNA: TGTGCCACCAGCAGAGGTGGGGTGGTGGGGATCGACACTGAAGCTTTCTTT. Protein product: CATSRGGVVGIDTEAFF. The full variable domain, in which reference TRBV15 and TRBJ1-1 provide the parts outside the CDR3, is DAMVIQNPRYQVTQFGKPVTLSCSQTLNHNVMYWYQQKSSQAPKLLFHYYDKDFNNEADTPDNFQSRRPNTSFCFLDIRSPGLGDTAMYLCATSRGGVVGIDTEAFFGQGTRLTVV.

This clonotype was counted a single time. This rearrangement joins TRBV15 to TRBJ1-6, with TRBD1 matching over 9 bases. Germline V gives CDR1 LNHNV, CDR2 YYDKDF (reference sequence). This CDR3 has 18 amino acids. The trim removed 5 bases at V and 3 bases at J, leaving 11 bases unmatched. CDR3 nucleotides: TGTGCCACCAGCGAGCGCTGGACAGGGGCGAGCTATAATTCACCCCTCCACTTT. This sequence encodes CATSERWTGASYNSPLHF.

This clonotype occurred a few times. The genes are TRBV10-3 and TRBJ2-1; 10 bases are shared with TRBD2. The CDR3 spans 17 residues. Germline lookup yields CDR1 ENHRY and CDR2 SYGVKD. J gave up 0 bases and V 3 bases, and 5 bases lay outside the gene matches. The CDR3 DNA follows: TGTGCCATCAGTGAATCTAGCGGGGGCCACTCCTACAATGAGCAGTTCTTC. This gives the protein CAISESSGGHSYNEQFF.

V gene TRBV7-9 combines with J gene TRBJ2-4; D not resolved. This CDR3 contains 10 residues. Trimming left V 6 bases short and J 13 bases short, with 10 bases between. Per the germline V gene, CDR1 is SEHNR and CDR2 is FQNEAQ (reference sequence). CDR3 sequence reads: CASSPHTQYF. As DNA, the CDR3 is TGTGCCAGCAGTCCTCATACCCAGTACTTC. Variable domain in full (rest from reference TRBV7-9 and TRBJ2-4): DTGVSQNPRHKITKRGQNVTFRCDPISEHNRLYWYRQTLGQGPEFLTYFQNEAQLEKSRLLSDRFSAERPKGSFSTLEIQRTEQGDSAMYLCASSPHTQYFGAGTRLSVL.

This clonotype has just a few counts. The chain recombines TRBV20-1 with TRBJ1-5; D not resolved. From germline, CDR1 is DFQATT and CDR2 SNEGSKA (reference sequence). Trimming pared 0 bases from V and 5 bases from J, leaving 11 bases between. This CDR3 is 14 amino acids long. CDR3 region: CSARDGLVDQPQHF. The CDR3 DNA sequence: TGCAGTGCTAGAGATGGATTGGTAGATCAGCCCCAGCATTTT.

The chain recombines TRBV24-1 with TRBJ2-1; 8 bases agree with TRBD2. The CDR3 totals 15 residues. CDR1 is KGHDR and CDR2 is SFDVKD in the germline V gene. Germline trimming cut 4 bases from V and 5 bases from J; bases unmatched to any gene: 6. CDR3: CATSDLDSGDNEQFF. For the CDR3, the DNA is TGTGCCACCAGTGACCTAGATAGCGGGGACAATGAGCAGTTCTTC.

This clonotype was observed a single time. The chain joins TRBV3-1 to TRBJ2-5; possibly TRBD2 for D (5 bases). This CDR3 comprises 16 residues. Germline V lookup: CDR1 LGHDT, CDR2 YNNKEL (reference sequence). The V end was cut by 4 bases, the J end by 2 bases, with 17 bases between. The CDR3 bases are TGTGCCAGCAGCCCGTGGGCGACACGGGGACAAGAGACCCAGTACTTC. The encoded protein is CASSPWATRGQETQYF.

This clonotype is a singleton in its sample. This chain connects TRBV28 to TRBJ1-1, with TRBD1 matching 7 bases. V was pared by 3 bases and J by 0 bases, with 13 bases of the junction left unmatched. The length of the CDR3 is 18 residues. Germline V gives CDR1 MDHEN, CDR2 SYDVKM. CDR3 coding DNA: TGTGCCAGCAGTTTCCTAGGGGGCGTTGACATAATGAACACTGAAGCTTTCTTT. It is translated as CASSFLGGVDIMNTEAFF.

This clonotype appeared many times. V usage is TRBV7-9 and J usage is TRBJ2-7; D call uncertain. Trimming removed 5 bases from V and 4 bases from J, with 6 bases in between. CDR1 SEHNR and CDR2 FQNEAQ come from the germline V gene (reference sequence). This CDR3 comprises 11 residues. The CDR3: CASSPQYEQYF. The CDR3 coding sequence is TGTGCCAGCAGCCCGCAATACGAGCAGTACTTC.